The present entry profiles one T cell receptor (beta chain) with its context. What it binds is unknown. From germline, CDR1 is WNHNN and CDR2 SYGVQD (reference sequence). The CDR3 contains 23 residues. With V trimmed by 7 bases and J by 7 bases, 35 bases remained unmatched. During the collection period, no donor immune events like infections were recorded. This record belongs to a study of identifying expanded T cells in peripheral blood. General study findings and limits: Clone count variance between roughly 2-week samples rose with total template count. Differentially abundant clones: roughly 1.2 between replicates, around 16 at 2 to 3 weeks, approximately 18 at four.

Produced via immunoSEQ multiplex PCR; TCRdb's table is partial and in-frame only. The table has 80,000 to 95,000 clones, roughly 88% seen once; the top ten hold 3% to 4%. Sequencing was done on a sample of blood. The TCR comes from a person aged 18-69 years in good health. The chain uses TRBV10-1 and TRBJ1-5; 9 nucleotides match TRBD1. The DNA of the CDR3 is TGCGCCAGCACAGAACTCTTCAAAGCTGTAACATTGTGGGGACAGGGAACGAGACAGCCCCAGCATTTT. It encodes CASTELFKAVTLWGQGTRQPQHF.